The 7 T cell receptor beta chains given below trace back to one sample, sequenced in a study of blood T cell repertoires in COVID-19. Clones were sequenced by immunoSEQ multiplex PCR, and TCRdb holds only the in-frame ones, with some missing. The sample contains fewer than 400,000 clones, under 90% of which appear only once. Sequencing used PBMCs or T cells enriched from blood (not recorded which). Receptor source: a man aged 25-45 years who had recovered from COVID-19.

The chain is built from TRBV5-6 and TRBJ2-7; tentative D call: TRBD2 (6 bases). In germline, CDR1 is SGHDT, CDR2 YYEEEE. This CDR3 comprises 15 residues. Trimming shortened V by 2 bases and J by 7 bases, and 19 bases separated the two germline ends. This chain's CDR3 is CASSFAGTLGGEQYF. CDR3 DNA: TGTGCCAGCAGCTTTGCCGGAACCCTGGGGGGTGAGCAGTACTTC.

A single count supports this clone. The gene calls are TRBV5-1 and TRBJ2-5; 7 nucleotides agree with TRBD1. Trimming removed 4 bases from V and 1 base from J; junction bases left unmatched: 4. Germline assignment: CDR1 SGHRS and CDR2 YFSETQ. The CDR3 length is 14 residues. Written as DNA, the CDR3 is TGCGCCAGCAGCGGAACAGGGGTCCAAGAGACCCAGTACTTC. Its protein is CASSGTGVQETQYF. The complete variable domain, with remaining parts taken from reference TRBV5-1 and TRBJ2-5, reads KAGVTQTPRYLIKTRGQQVTLSCSPISGHRSVSWYQQTPGQGLQFLFEYFSETQRNKGNFPGRFSGRQFSNSRSEMNVSTLELGDSALYLCASSGTGVQETQYFGPGTRLLVL.

The rearrangement uses TRBV6-1 and TRBJ1-6; 7 bases match TRBD1. CDR1 and CDR2 (germline): MNHNS, SASEGT. V was pared by 3 bases and J by 6 bases, with 8 bases of the junction left unmatched. CDR3 length: 16 amino acids. The CDR3 DNA follows: TGTGCCAGCAGTGATGTCCTTAGGGGGCTTAATTCACCCCTCCACTTT. Its protein product is CASSDVLRGLNSPLHF.

The chain carries TRBV24-1 and TRBJ2-3, with 7 bases that match TRBD1. The V and J ends lost 4 bases and 6 bases, in that order; junction bases with no gene match: 12. This CDR3 has 16 residues. The V gene's germline CDR1 is KGHDR and CDR2 SFDVKD. This chain's CDR3 is CATSEARDSRQDTQYF. The CDR3 bases are TGTGCCACCAGTGAAGCTCGGGACAGTCGCCAGGATACGCAGTATTTT.

J is TRBJ1-1 and V is TRBV10-3, with 7 positions matching TRBD1. V lost 4 bases and J lost 1; bases outside the gene matches: 9. CDR3 length equals 16 residues. CDR1 and CDR2 from the germline V gene are ENHRY and SYGVKD. The DNA for the CDR3 is TGTGCCATCAGTGCCTATTCCGGGACAGAGAACACTGAAGCTTTCTTT. This gives the protein CAISAYSGTENTEAFF.

Turning to this clone: Other DNA sequences in the sample encode the same CDR3. The CDR3 region is CASSPTGNEQFF. In DNA form, the CDR3 reads TGTGCCAGCTCACCGACGGGCAATGAGCAGTTCTTC. The chain carries TRBV18 and TRBJ2-1; D gene uncertain. Per the germline V gene, CDR1 is KGHSH and CDR2 is LQKENI. The CDR3 length is 12 residues. V gave up 3 bases and J gave up 6 bases, with 6 bases separating them.

This rearrangement joins TRBV6-5 to TRBJ2-7; TRBD1 agrees at 11 bases. The germline V gene encodes CDR1 MNHEY and CDR2 SVGAGI. Trimming removed 7 bases from V and 3 bases from J; junction bases left unmatched: 5. This CDR3 comprises 14 residues. The CDR3 protein is CASTGTGGIYEQYF. The CDR3 bases are TGTGCCAGCACGGGGACAGGGGGTATCTACGAGCAGTACTTC.